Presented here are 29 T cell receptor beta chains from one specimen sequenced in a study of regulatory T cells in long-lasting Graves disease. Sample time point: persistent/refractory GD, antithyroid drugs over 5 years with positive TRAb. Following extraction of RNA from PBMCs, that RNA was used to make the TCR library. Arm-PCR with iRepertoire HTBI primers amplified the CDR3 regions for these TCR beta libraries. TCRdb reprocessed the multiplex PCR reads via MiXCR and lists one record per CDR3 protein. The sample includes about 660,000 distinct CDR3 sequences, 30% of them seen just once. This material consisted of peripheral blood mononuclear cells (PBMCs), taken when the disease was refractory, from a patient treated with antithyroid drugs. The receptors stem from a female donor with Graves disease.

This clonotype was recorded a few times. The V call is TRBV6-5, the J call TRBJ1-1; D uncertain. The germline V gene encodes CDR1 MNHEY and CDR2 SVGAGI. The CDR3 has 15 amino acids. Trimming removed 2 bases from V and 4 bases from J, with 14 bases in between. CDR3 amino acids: CASSYASLGSTEAFF. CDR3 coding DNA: TGTGCCAGCAGTTACGCGTCATTGGGGAGCACTGAAGCTTTCTTT.

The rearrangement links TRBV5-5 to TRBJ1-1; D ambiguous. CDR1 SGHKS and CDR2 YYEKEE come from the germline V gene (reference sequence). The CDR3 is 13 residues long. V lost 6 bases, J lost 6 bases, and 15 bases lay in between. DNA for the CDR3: TGTGCCAGCACCTACCTCTTCGGTCCTGAAGCTTTCTTT. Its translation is CASTYLFGPEAFF.

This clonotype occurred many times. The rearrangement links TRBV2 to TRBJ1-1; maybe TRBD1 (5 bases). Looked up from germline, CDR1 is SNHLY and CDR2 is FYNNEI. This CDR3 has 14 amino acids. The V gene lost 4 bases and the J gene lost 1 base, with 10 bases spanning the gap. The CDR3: CASSARARNTEAFF. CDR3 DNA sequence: TGTGCCAGCAGTGCCAGGGCCAGGAACACTGAAGCTTTCTTT.

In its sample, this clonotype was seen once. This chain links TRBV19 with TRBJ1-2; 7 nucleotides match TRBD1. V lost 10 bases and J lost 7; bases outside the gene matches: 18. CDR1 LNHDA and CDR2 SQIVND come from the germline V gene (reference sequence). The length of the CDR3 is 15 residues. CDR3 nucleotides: TGTGCCACCAGGAGACAGGGATCACTTTCAGTTGGCTACACCTTC. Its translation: CATRRQGSLSVGYTF.

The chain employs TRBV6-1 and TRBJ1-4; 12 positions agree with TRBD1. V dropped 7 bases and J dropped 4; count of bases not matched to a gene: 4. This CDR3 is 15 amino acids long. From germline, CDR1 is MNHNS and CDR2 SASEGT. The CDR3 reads CASMGQGAGNEKLFF. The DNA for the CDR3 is TGTGCCAGCATGGGACAGGGGGCCGGTAATGAAAAACTGTTTTTT.

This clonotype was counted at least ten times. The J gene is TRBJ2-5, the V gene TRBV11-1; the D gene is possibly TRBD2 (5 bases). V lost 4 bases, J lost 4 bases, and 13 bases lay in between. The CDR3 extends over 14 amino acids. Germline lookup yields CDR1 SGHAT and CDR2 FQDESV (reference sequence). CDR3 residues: CASSSVAGGETQYF. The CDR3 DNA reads TGTGCCAGCAGCTCGGTCGCGGGTGGAGAGACCCAGTACTTC.

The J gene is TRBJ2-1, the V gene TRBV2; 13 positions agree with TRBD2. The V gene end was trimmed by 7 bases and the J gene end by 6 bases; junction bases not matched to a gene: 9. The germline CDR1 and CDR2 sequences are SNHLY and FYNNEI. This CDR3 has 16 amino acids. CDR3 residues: CASIRGTSGIINEQFF. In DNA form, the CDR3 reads TGTGCCAGCATCCGAGGGACTAGCGGGATTATCAATGAGCAGTTCTTC.

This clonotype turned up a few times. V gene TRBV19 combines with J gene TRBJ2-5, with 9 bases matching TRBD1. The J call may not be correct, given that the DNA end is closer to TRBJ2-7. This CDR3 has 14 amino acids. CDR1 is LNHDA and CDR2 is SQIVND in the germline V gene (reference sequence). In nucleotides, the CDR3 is TGTGCCAGTAGGAGGACAGGGGACTCCTACGAGCAGTACTTC. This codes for CASRRTGDSYEQYF.

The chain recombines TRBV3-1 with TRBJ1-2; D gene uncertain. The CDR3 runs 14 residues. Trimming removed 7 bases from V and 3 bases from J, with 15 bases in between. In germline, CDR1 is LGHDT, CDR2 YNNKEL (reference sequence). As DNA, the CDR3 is TGTGCCAGCACCGCGAGGGTCGCGGACTATGGCTACACCTTC. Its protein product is CASTARVADYGYTF.

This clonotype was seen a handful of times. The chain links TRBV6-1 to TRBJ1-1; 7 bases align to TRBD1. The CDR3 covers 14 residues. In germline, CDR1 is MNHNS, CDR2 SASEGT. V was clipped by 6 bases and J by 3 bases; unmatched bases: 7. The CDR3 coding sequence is TGTGCCAGCAGAGGTACCAGGGGGGACACTGAAGCTTTCTTT. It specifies CASRGTRGDTEAFF.

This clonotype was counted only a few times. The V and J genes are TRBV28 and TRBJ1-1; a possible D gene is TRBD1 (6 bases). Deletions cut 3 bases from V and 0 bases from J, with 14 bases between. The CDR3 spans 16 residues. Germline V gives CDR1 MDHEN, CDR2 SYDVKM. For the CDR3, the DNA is TGTGCCAGCAGTTTCCCGCAGGGGACCCTGAACACTGAAGCTTTCTTT. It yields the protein CASSFPQGTLNTEAFF.

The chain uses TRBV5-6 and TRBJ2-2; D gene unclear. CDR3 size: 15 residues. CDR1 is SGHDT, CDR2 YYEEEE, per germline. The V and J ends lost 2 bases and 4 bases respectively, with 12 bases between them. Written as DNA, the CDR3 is TGTGCCAGCAGCTTACTCCAGACCTTCACCGGGGAGCTGTTTTTT. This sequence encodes CASSLLQTFTGELFF.

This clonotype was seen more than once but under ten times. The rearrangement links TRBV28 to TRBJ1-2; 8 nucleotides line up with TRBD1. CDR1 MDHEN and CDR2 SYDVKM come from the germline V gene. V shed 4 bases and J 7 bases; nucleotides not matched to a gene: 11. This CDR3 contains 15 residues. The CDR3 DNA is TGTGCCAGCAGTTCACTATCCGGACAGGGTGGTGGCTACACCTTC. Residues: CASSSLSGQGGGYTF.

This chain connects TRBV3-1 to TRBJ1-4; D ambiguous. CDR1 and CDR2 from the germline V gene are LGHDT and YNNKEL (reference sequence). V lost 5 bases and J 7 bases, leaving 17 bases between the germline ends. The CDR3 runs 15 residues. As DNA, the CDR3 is TGTGCCAGCAGCTCCTCCCCGGCGGAAGGTGAAAAACTGTTTTTT. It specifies CASSSSPAEGEKLFF. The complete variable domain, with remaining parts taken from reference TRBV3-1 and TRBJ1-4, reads DTAVSQTPKYLVTQMGNDKSIKCEQNLGHDTMYWYKQDSKKFLKIMFSYNNKELIINETVPNRFSPKSPDKAHLNLHINSLELGDSAVYFCASSSSPAEGEKLFFGSGTQLSVL.

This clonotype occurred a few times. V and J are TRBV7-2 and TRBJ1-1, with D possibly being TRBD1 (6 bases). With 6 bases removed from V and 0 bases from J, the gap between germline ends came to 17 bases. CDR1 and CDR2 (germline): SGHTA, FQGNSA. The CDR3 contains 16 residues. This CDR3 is CASRETRGGMNTEAFF. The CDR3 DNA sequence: TGTGCCAGCAGAGAAACCAGGGGAGGAATGAACACTGAAGCTTTCTTT. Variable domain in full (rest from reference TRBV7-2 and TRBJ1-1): GAGVSQSPSNKVTEKGKDVELRCDPISGHTALYWYRQSLGQGLEFLIYFQGNSAPDKSGLPSDRFSAERTGGSVSTLTIQRTQQEDSAVYLCASRETRGGMNTEAFFGQGTRLTVV.

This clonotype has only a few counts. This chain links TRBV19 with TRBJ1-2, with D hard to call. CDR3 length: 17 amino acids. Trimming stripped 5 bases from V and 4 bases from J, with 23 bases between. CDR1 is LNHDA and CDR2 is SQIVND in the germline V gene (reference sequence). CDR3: CASSGPVSSVRVYGYTF. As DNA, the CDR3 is TGTGCCAGTAGTGGCCCGGTGAGCTCGGTGAGGGTCTATGGCTACACCTTC.

In DNA, the CDR3 is TGTGCCACCAGTGGTTCGACAGGACAAAAAGCATTAAGGGTTCCGTACTTC. It codes for CATSGSTGQKALRVPYF. This chain links TRBV24-1 with TRBJ2-4; possible D gene TRBD1, 6 bases. Germline lookup yields CDR1 KGHDR and CDR2 SFDVKD. The CDR3 length is 17 residues. The V and J ends lost 5 bases and 15 bases respectively, with 31 bases between them.

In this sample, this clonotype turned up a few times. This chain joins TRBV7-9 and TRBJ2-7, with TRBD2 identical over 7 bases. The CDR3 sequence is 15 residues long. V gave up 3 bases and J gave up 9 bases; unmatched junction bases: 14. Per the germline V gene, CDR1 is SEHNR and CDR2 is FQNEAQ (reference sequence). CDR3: CASSFSSGPMVGQYF. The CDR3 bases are TGTGCCAGCAGCTTCTCTAGCGGACCCATGGTTGGGCAGTACTTC.

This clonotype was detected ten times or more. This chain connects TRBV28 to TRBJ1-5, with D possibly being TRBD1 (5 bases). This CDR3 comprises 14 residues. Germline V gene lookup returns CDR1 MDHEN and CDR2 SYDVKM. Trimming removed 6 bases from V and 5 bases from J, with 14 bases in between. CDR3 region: CASSRVQGYQPQHF. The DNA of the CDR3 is TGTGCCAGCAGCCGAGTTCAGGGTTATCAGCCCCAGCATTTT.

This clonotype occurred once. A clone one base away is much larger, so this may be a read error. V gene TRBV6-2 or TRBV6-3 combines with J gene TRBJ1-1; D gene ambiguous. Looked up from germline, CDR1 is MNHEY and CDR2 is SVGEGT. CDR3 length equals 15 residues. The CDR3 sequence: CASGYGSIPYTEAFF. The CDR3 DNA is TGTGCCAGCGGTTATGGCTCGATCCCGTACACTGAAGCTTTCTTT.

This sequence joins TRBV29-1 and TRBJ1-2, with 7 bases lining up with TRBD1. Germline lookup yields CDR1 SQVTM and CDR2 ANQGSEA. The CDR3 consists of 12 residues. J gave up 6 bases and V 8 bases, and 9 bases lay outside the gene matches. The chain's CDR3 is CSSYRGIDGYTF. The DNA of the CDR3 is TGCAGCTCCTACAGGGGAATCGATGGCTACACCTTC.

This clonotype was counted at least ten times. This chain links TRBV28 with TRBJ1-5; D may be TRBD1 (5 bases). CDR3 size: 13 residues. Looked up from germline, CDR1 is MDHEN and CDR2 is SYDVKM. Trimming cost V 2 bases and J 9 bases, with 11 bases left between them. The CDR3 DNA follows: TGTGCCAGCAGTTTACAGGGAGGACCGCCCCAGCATTTT. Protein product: CASSLQGGPPQHF.

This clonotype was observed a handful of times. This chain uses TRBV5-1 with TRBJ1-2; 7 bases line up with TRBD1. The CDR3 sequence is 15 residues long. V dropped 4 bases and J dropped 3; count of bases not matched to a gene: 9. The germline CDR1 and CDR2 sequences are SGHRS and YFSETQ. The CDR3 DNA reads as TGCGCCAGCAGCCTCTCCGGGACAGCTGACTATGGCTACACCTTC. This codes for CASSLSGTADYGYTF.

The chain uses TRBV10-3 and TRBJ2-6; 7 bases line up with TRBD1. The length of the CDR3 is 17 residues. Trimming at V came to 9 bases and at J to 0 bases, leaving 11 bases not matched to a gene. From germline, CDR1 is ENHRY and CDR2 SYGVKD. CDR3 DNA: TGTGCCATAGGAGACAGGGCCCAACGCTCTGGGGCCAACGTCCTGACTTTC. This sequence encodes CAIGDRAQRSGANVLTF.

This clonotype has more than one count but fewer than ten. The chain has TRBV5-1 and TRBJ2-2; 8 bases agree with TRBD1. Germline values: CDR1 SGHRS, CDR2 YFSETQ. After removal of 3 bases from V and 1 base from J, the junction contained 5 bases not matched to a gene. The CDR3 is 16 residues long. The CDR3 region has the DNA TGCGCCAGCAGCTCAGGGGACAGGAGGAACACCGGGGAGCTGTTTTTT. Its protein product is CASSSGDRRNTGELFF. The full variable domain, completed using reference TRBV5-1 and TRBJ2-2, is KAGVTQTPRYLIKTRGQQVTLSCSPISGHRSVSWYQQTPGQGLQFLFEYFSETQRNKGNFPGRFSGRQFSNSRSEMNVSTLELGDSALYLCASSSGDRRNTGELFFGEGSRLTVL.

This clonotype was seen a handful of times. CDR3 nucleotide sequence: TGTGCCAGTAGTATCACCAGCTATGGCTACACCTTC. It is translated as CASSITSYGYTF. V usage is TRBV19 and J usage is TRBJ1-2; D is unresolved. Looked up from germline, CDR1 is LNHDA and CDR2 is SQIVND (reference sequence). Trimming took off 3 bases at V and 4 bases at J, with 6 bases between the two ends. The CDR3 covers 12 residues.

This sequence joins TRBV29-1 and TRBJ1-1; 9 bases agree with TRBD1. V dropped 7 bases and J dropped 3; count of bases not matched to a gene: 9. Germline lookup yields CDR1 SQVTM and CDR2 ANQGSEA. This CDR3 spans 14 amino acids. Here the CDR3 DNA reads TGCAGCGGCCGACAGGGGGTGATGGACACTGAAGCTTTCTTT. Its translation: CSGRQGVMDTEAFF. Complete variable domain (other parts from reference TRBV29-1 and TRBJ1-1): SAVISQKPSRDICQRGTSLTIQCQVDSQVTMMFWYRQQPGQSLTLIATANQGSEATYESGFVIDKFPISRPNLTFSTLTVSNMSPEDSSIYLCSGRQGVMDTEAFFGQGTRLTVV.

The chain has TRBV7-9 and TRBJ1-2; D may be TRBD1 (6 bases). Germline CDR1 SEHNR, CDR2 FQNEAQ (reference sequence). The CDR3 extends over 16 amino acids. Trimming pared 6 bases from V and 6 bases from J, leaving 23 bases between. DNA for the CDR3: TGTGCCAGCAGTTCCCCTAGGGGGGGGCGCTTAGATGGCTACACCTTC. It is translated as CASSSPRGGRLDGYTF.

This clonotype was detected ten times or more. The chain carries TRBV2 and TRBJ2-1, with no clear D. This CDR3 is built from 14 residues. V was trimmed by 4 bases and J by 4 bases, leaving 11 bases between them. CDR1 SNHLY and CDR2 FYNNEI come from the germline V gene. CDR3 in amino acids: CASSAGFRYNEQFF. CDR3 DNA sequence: TGTGCCAGCAGTGCAGGTTTTAGGTACAATGAGCAGTTCTTC.